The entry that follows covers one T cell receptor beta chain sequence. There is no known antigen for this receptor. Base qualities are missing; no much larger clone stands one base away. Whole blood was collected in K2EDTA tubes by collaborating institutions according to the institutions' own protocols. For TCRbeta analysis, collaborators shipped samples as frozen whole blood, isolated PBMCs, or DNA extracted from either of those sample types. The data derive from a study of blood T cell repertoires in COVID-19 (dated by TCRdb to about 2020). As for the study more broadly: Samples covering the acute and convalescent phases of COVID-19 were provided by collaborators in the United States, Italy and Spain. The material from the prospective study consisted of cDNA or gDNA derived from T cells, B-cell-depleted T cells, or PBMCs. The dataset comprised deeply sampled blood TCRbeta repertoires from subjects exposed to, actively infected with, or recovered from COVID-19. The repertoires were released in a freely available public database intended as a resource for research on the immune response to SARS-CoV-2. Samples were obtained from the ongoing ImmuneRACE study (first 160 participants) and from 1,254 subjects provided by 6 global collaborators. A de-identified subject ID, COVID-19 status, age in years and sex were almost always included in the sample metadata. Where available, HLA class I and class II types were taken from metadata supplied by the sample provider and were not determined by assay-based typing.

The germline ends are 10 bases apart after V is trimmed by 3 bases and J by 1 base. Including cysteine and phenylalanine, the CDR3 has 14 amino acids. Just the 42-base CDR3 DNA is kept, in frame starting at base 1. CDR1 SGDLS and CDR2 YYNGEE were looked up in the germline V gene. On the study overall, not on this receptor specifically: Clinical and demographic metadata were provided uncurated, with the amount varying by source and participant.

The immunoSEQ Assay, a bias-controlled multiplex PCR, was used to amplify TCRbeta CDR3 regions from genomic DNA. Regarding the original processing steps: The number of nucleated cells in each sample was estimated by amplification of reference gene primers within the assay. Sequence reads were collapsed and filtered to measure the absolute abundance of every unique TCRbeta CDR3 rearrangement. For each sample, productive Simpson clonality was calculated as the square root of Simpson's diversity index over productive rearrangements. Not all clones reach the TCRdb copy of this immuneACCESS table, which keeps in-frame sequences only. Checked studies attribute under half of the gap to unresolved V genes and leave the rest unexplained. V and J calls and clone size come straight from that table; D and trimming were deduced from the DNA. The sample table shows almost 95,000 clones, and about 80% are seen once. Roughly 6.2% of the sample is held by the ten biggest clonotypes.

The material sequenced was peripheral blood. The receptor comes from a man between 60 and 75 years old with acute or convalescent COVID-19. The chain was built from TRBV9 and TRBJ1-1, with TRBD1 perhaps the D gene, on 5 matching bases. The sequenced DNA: TGTGCCAGCAGCGCGGGGGGGTGGAACACTGAAGCTTTCTTT. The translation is CASSAGGWNTEAFF.